One sample yielded the 18 T cell receptor beta chains listed below, sequenced in a study of cytomegalovirus exposure and HLA in healthy donors. The PCR was carried out with 60 Vbeta primers and 13 Jbeta primers. This table comes from immunoSEQ multiplex PCR, and its TCRdb copy is limited to in-frame clones, with some not included. The sample yields about 120,000 clones, 70% to 85% seen once. Sequenced input: PBMCs. The source of these receptors is a woman aged 40 to 50 in good health and CMV-seropositive.

The V gene is TRBV18, the J gene TRBJ2-1; 9 nucleotides match TRBD2. The germline V gene has CDR1 KGHSH and CDR2 LQKENI. The CDR3 totals 17 residues. The trim removed 3 bases at V and 5 bases at J, leaving 11 bases unmatched. The CDR3 here is CASSPAYAGGGNNEQFF. The CDR3 bases are TGTGCCAGCTCACCGGCCTATGCGGGGGGGGGAAACAATGAGCAGTTCTTC.

In its sample, this clone was seen once. The chain couples TRBV5-1 to TRBJ2-3; D might be TRBD2 (7 bases). Per the germline V gene, CDR1 is SGHRS and CDR2 is YFSETQ. The ends were cut back, 0 bases at V and 5 bases at J, with 10 bases in the middle. The CDR3 extends over 14 amino acids. The CDR3 bases are TGCGCCAGCAGCTTGGAGGGGGGGCAAGATACGCAGTATTTT. Residues: CASSLEGGQDTQYF. Full variable domain (rest looked up from reference TRBV5-1 and TRBJ2-3): KAGVTQTPRYLIKTRGQQVTLSCSPISGHRSVSWYQQTPGQGLQFLFEYFSETQRNKGNFPGRFSGRQFSNSRSEMNVSTLELGDSALYLCASSLEGGQDTQYFGPGTRLTVL.

The genes are TRBV19 and TRBJ2-3, with D unclear. Trimming took off 7 bases at V and 2 bases at J, with 13 bases between the two ends. CDR3 size: 14 residues. Germline V gives CDR1 LNHDA, CDR2 SQIVND (reference sequence). The CDR3 DNA sequence: TGTGCCAGTATGCAGGTCCCTTACACAGATACGCAGTATTTT. It yields the protein CASMQVPYTDTQYF.

V and J are TRBV5-1 and TRBJ2-5, with 9 bases aligning to TRBD2. V lost 4 bases to trimming and J lost 1 base; unmatched junction nucleotides: 5. There are 15 residues in the CDR3. CDR1 is SGHRS, CDR2 YFSETQ, per germline. In DNA form, the CDR3 reads TGCGCCAGCAGCAGTGGGACTAGCTCCCAAGAGACCCAGTACTTC. Translated, it gives CASSSGTSSQETQYF.

The chain combines TRBV7-6 with TRBJ2-2, with D possibly being TRBD1 (5 bases). Germline V gives CDR1 SGHVS, CDR2 FNYEAQ. The CDR3 sequence is 15 residues long. The ends were cut back, 5 bases at V and 2 bases at J, with 12 bases in the middle. The CDR3 DNA is TGTGCCAGCAGCCCCTGGGGCAGCAACACCGGGGAGCTGTTTTTT. It encodes CASSPWGSNTGELFF.

The chain is built from TRBV2 and TRBJ1-5; TRBD1 is a possible D gene (6 bases). Trimming took off 2 bases at V and 6 bases at J, with 11 bases between the two ends. The germline V gene encodes CDR1 SNHLY and CDR2 FYNNEI. The CDR3 contains 14 residues. CDR3 sequence reads: CASSEPRGGQPQHF. For the CDR3, the DNA is TGTGCCAGCAGTGAACCCAGGGGTGGTCAGCCCCAGCATTTT.

The J gene is TRBJ1-4, the V gene TRBV7-2, with D unresolved. This CDR3 is built from 14 residues. Trimming took off 0 bases at V and 7 bases at J, with 9 bases between the two ends. Germline assignment: CDR1 SGHTA and CDR2 FQGNSA. The DNA for the CDR3 is TGTGCCAGCAGCTTAGCGATGGCGGGTGAAAAACTGTTTTTT. Protein sequence: CASSLAMAGEKLFF.

The chain is built from TRBV7-2 and TRBJ2-5; TRBD1 might be the D (5 bases). The CDR3 totals 15 residues. The ends were cut back, 5 bases at V and 4 bases at J, with 17 bases in the middle. The germline gives CDR1 SGHTA, CDR2 FQGNSA. CDR3 nucleotides: TGTGCCAGCAGCGTCGGACGGACATGGGGAGAGACCCAGTACTTC. Translation gives CASSVGRTWGETQYF.

The chain uses TRBV7-8 and TRBJ1-3; tentatively, D is TRBD1 (6 bases). Germline CDR1 SGHVS, CDR2 FQNEAQ. V dropped 5 bases and J dropped 7 bases, with 15 bases sitting between them. This CDR3 is built from 14 residues. The CDR3: CASSGRQARNTIYF. The CDR3 coding sequence is TGTGCCAGCAGCGGCCGACAGGCCCGGAACACCATATATTTT.

The gene calls are TRBV9 and TRBJ2-5; 7 bases match TRBD2. Germline CDR1 SGDLS, CDR2 YYNGEE. The CDR3 has 14 residues. The junction had 5 bases not matched to a gene; V was cut back by 2 bases and J by 4 bases. The CDR3 region has the DNA TGTGCCAGCAGCGTCTCAGCGGGGATAGAGACCCAGTACTTC. It yields the protein CASSVSAGIETQYF.

The chain joins TRBV27 to TRBJ2-7; D is uncertain. Trimming took 0 bases from V and 5 from J, leaving 11 bases between them. The CDR3 is 14 amino acids. Germline CDR1 MNHEY, CDR2 SMNVEV (reference sequence). The CDR3 nucleotides read TGTGCCAGCAGTTTATCTCGGCCTAGGCACGAGCAGTACTTC. Translated: CASSLSRPRHEQYF.

J is TRBJ2-1 and V is TRBV7-3; 12 nucleotides line up with TRBD2. Germline V gene lookup returns CDR1 SGHTA and CDR2 FQGTGA. This CDR3 is built from 17 residues. V lost 5 bases to trimming and J lost 2 bases; unmatched junction nucleotides: 7. CDR3 region: CASSAQLAGGPYNEQFF. CDR3 in DNA: TGTGCCAGCAGCGCCCAACTAGCGGGGGGTCCCTACAATGAGCAGTTCTTC.

V is TRBV28 and J is TRBJ1-3; 7 nucleotides align to TRBD1. Germline CDR1 and CDR2: MDHEN and SYDVKM. V was pared by 8 bases and J by 0 bases, with 4 bases of the junction left unmatched. The CDR3 sequence is 14 residues long. The CDR3 here is CASQGQNSGNTIYF. The CDR3, as DNA: TGTGCCAGCCAGGGACAGAACTCTGGAAACACCATATATTTT.

In this sample, this clone turned up once. The CDR3 region is CASRGWSPGEQYF. The CDR3 DNA sequence: TGTGCCAGCAGAGGGTGGTCTCCGGGGGAGCAGTACTTC. The chain joins TRBV11-1 to TRBJ2-7; D is possibly TRBD2 (5 bases). The CDR3 runs 13 residues. CDR1 is SGHAT, CDR2 FQDESV, per germline (reference sequence). V lost 6 bases and J lost 7, with 16 bases in between.

The chain joins TRBV5-1 to TRBJ1-1; no clear D gene. In germline, CDR1 is SGHRS, CDR2 YFSETQ. The CDR3 is 15 amino acids. Trimming removed 0 bases at V and 0 bases at J, with 9 bases between. CDR3 nucleotides: TGCGCCAGCAGCTTGGATGAGGGCATGAACACTGAAGCTTTCTTT. The encoded protein is CASSLDEGMNTEAFF.

The chain carries TRBV6-1 and TRBJ2-7, with D possibly being TRBD2 (5 bases). The CDR3 runs 14 residues. CDR1 and CDR2 from the germline V gene are MNHNS and SASEGT. The V end was cut by 1 base, the J end by 0 bases, with 7 bases between. DNA for the CDR3: TGTGCCAGCAGTGAAGGAGGGTTCTCCTACGAGCAGTACTTC. This encodes CASSEGGFSYEQYF.

There are a few counts of this clone. The CDR3, as DNA: TGTGCCAGCAGCTTCTCGCTAGCGGGACGCTACAATGAGCAGTTCTTC. It yields the protein CASSFSLAGRYNEQFF. This chain links TRBV5-6 with TRBJ2-1; 9 bases are a match to TRBD2. Germline CDR1 is SGHDT and CDR2 is YYEEEE. V shed 2 bases and J 3 bases; nucleotides not matched to a gene: 6. This CDR3 is 16 amino acids long.

This rearrangement joins TRBV11-3 to TRBJ2-7; 15 bases fit TRBD2. V gave up 5 bases and J gave up 4 bases; unmatched junction bases: 12. CDR3 size: 18 residues. The germline V gene encodes CDR1 SGHNT and CDR2 YENEEA. The CDR3 DNA is TGTGCCAGCAGCCAACGGACTAGCGGGAGGGCCGGTCGTTACGAGCAGTACTTC. As protein: CASSQRTSGRAGRYEQYF.